These T cell receptor beta chains were read from a single sample in a study of cytomegalovirus exposure and HLA in healthy donors. Sequenced by immunoSEQ multiplex PCR; TCRdb stores in-frame clones only, minus some. The table includes 130,000 or so clones, roughly three quarters detected once. Sequencing was performed on PBMCs. The receptors shown here come from a young woman in good health and CMV-seronegative. CDR3s include the opening cysteine and the closing phenylalanine or tryptophan. D genes are given only for firm matches. Some rows have no size entry. The others give once, few or many, or a class for an expanded clone.

>-|TRBV5-6|-|TRBJ2-1
TGTGCCAGCAGCTTGGCCGCGAGTTTTAATGAGCAGTTCTTC
CASSLAASFNEQFF
>-|TRBV6-5|-|TRBJ2-7
TGTGCCAGCAAGGAGGGGGCGATATTTTACGAGCAGTACTTC
CASKEGAIFYEQYF
>-|TRBV30|-|TRBJ1-1
TGTGCCTGGAGTAGGAGGAATGAAGCTTTCTTT
CAWSRRNEAFF
>-|TRBV5-1|-|TRBJ1-1
TGCGCCAGCAGCCAAAGTTCAACAAACACTGAAGCTTTCTTT
CASSQSSTNTEAFF
>-|TRBV6-1|-|TRBJ1-2
TGTGCCAGCACTGAGGGAGGGGACCTCGAGGGCTATGGCTACACCTTC
CASTEGGDLEGYGYTF
>few|TRBV9|TRBD1|TRBJ1-1
TGTGCCAGCAGCGTAGGGATTGGGGGAGGGACAGGGGTAAACACTGAAGCTTTCTTT
CASSVGIGGGTGVNTEAFF
>-|TRBV12-5|TRBD2|TRBJ2-1
TGTGCTAGTGGTCTAGCGGTTAGGAATGAGCAGTTCTTC
CASGLAVRNEQFF
>-|TRBV6-5|-|TRBJ1-5
TGTGCCAGCAGTCCCCGGGTGTACAATCAGCCCCAGCATTTT
CASSPRVYNQPQHF
>-|TRBV4-1|TRBD2|TRBJ2-4
TGCGCCAGCAGCCAGGCCTCTACTAGCGGGATGAACTTGGCCAAAAACATTCAGTACTTC
CASSQASTSGMNLAKNIQYF
>-|TRBV13|TRBD2|TRBJ2-1
TGTGCCAGCAGCGACCGGACTAGCGGAGCTGACAATGAGCAGTTCTTC
CASSDRTSGADNEQFF
>-|TRBV18|-|TRBJ2-1
TGTGCCAGCTCACTGGGGGCAAGCGTGTACAATGAGCAGTTCTTC
CASSLGASVYNEQFF
>-|TRBV4-1|-|TRBJ2-5
TGCGCCAGCAGCGAGGAGGTCCAAGAGACCCAGTACTTC
CASSEEVQETQYF
>-|TRBV10-1|TRBD2|TRBJ2-5
TGCGCCAGCAGTGAGTCTGGCGGGGGAGAAGGAGAGACCCAGTACTTC
CASSESGGGEGETQYF
>-|TRBV11-2|-|TRBJ1-2
TGTGCCAGCAGCTTAGGGGCAGGCACGGGGATTTATGGCTACACCTTC
CASSLGAGTGIYGYTF
>few|TRBV30|TRBD1|TRBJ2-2
TGTGCCTCCCGACTCACAGGGGGCAGAACCGGGGAGCTGTTTTTT
CASRLTGGRTGELFF
>-|TRBV6-1|-|TRBJ1-4
TGTGCCAGCAGCTTGGACAGTGAGGAAAAACTGTTTTTT
CASSLDSEEKLFF
>-|TRBV19|TRBD1|TRBJ2-7
TGTGCCAAGCTGAAAGGACAGGGGGACTACGAGCAGTACTTC
CAKLKGQGDYEQYF
>-|TRBV5-1|TRBD1|TRBJ1-1
TGCGCCAGCAGCTGGGGACAGGGGAACACTGAAGCTTTCTTT
CASSWGQGNTEAFF
>-|TRBV12-5|TRBD2|TRBJ2-5
TGTGCTAGTGGTTTGGCCCTAGCGGGAGCCAGGGAGACCCAGTACTTC
CASGLALAGARETQYF
>-|TRBV5-6|-|TRBJ2-2
TGTGCCAGCAGCTTGCGAAGGAGCGGCGCGAACACCGGGGAGCTGTTTTTT
CASSLRRSGANTGELFF
>-|TRBV29-1|-|TRBJ1-1
TGCAGCGTTACAGGGTTAACTGAAGCTTTCTTT
CSVTGLTEAFF
>-|TRBV5-4|-|TRBJ2-5
TGTGCCAGCAGTTTCGACGGACTAATTCAAGAGACCCAGTACTTC
CASSFDGLIQETQYF
>-|TRBV7-9|-|TRBJ2-7
TGTGCCAGCAGCTTGAGCGGTCGCTCCTACGAGCAGTACTTC
CASSLSGRSYEQYF
>-|TRBV5-1|-|TRBJ2-7
TGCGCCAGCAGCTTTGACAGTTTGTGGGAGCAGTACTTC
CASSFDSLWEQYF
>-|TRBV6-1|-|TRBJ2-5
TGTGCCAGCAGCCGAAACCACTTACAAGAGACCCAGTACTTC
CASSRNHLQETQYF
>-|TRBV7-9|-|TRBJ2-1
TGTGCCAGCACCTCAAGCATCCCTGCCAATGAGCAGTTCTTC
CASTSSIPANEQFF
>-|TRBV11-2|TRBD2|TRBJ2-7
TGTGCCAGCAGCTTAGAGGGGGGAGGGCCTTTAACCTACGAGCAGTACTTC
CASSLEGGGPLTYEQYF
>-|TRBV2|TRBD1|TRBJ1-6
TGTGCCAGCAGTGAAGGGGGACAGGGGAATTCACCCCTCCACTTT
CASSEGGQGNSPLHF
>-|TRBV5-1|-|TRBJ2-2
TGCGCCAGCAGCAGGAGAGTCACCGGGGAGCTGTTTTTT
CASSRRVTGELFF
>-|TRBV7-9|-|TRBJ2-2
TGTGCCAGCACCCAGAGGTCCTTAAAAGGCATCGGGGAGCTGTTTTTT
CASTQRSLKGIGELFF
>-|TRBV9|-|TRBJ2-2
TGTGCCAGCAGCATACTTTGGACAGACGCTCCCGGGGAGCTGTTTTTT
CASSILWTDAPGELFF
>-|TRBV5-6|-|TRBJ1-1
TGTGCCAGCAGCCTTCCGACAGGAGAGAACACTGAAGCTTTCTTT
CASSLPTGENTEAFF
>-|TRBV19|TRBD1|TRBJ1-1
TGTGCCAGTACTTTCCTGACAGGGGCTACGAACACTGAAGCTTTCTTT
CASTFLTGATNTEAFF
>-|TRBV7-6|TRBD1|TRBJ1-1
TGTGCCAGCAGCTCAGGACAGGGGGCTATCACTGAAGCTTTCTTT
CASSSGQGAITEAFF
>-|TRBV6-1|TRBD1|TRBJ2-1
TGTGCCAGCAGTGGCTCCGACAGGGTGCCCTACAATGAGCAGTTCTTC
CASSGSDRVPYNEQFF
>-|TRBV10-1|-|TRBJ1-1
TGCGCCAGCAGTGAGTCGGGCCAGAACACTGAAGCTTTCTTT
CASSESGQNTEAFF
>-|TRBV30|-|TRBJ2-6
TGTGCCTGGAGTATGAGGCTCTCTGGGGCCAACGTCCTGACTTTC
CAWSMRLSGANVLTF
>-|TRBV13|-|TRBJ2-5
TGTGCCAGCAGCGGCCGTTGGTCGGAGACCCAGTACTTC
CASSGRWSETQYF
>once|TRBV15|-|TRBJ2-2
TGTGCCACCAGCATTGCACTGGACACCGGGGAGCTGTTTTTT
CATSIALDTGELFF